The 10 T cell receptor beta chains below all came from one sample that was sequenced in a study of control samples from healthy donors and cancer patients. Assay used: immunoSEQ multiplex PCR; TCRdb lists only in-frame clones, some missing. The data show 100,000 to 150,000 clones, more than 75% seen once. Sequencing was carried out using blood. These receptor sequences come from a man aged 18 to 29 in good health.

DNA for the CDR3: TGTGCCTGGAGTGTAGGGGACACCACCTACGAGCAGTACTTC. This gives the protein CAWSVGDTTYEQYF. The chain combines TRBV30 with TRBJ2-7; a weak D match, TRBD1 (6 bases). CDR3 size: 14 residues. Germline-derived CDR1 and CDR2 are GTSNPN and SVGIG (reference sequence). V gave up 0 bases and J gave up 2 bases, with 11 bases separating them.

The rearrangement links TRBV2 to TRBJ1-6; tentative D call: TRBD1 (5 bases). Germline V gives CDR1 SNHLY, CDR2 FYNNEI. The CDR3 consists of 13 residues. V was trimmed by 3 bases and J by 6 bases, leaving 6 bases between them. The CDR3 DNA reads TGTGCCAGCAGTGACAGGGTTAATTCACCCCTCCACTTT. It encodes CASSDRVNSPLHF.

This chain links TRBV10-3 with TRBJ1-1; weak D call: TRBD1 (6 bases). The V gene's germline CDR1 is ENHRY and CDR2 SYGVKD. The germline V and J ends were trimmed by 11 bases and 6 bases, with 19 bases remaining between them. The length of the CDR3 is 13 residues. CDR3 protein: CALRTEVVAEAFF. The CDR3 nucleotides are TGTGCCTTAAGGACAGAGGTGGTAGCTGAAGCTTTCTTT.

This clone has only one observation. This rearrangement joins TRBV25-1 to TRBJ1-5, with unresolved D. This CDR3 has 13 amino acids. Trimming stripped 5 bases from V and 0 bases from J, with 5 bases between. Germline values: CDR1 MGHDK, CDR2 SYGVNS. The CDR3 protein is CASSRVSNQPQHF. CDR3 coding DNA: TGTGCCAGCAGTCGGGTTAGCAATCAGCCCCAGCATTTT.

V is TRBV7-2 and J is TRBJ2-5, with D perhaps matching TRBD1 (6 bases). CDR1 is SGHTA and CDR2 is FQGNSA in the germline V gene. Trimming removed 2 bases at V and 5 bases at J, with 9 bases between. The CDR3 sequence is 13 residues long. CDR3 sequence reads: CASSLNRVETQYF. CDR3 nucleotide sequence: TGTGCCAGCAGCTTAAACAGGGTGGAGACCCAGTACTTC.

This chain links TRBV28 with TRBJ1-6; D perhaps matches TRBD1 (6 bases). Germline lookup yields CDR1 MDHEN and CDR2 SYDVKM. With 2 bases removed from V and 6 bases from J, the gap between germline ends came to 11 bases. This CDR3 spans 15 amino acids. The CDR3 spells CASSLPRGSNSPLHF. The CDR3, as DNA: TGTGCCAGCAGTTTACCCAGGGGTAGTAATTCACCCCTCCACTTT.

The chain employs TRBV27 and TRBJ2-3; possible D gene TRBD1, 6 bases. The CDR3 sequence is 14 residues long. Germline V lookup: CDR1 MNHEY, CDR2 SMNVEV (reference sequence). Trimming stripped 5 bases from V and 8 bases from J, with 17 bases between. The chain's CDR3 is CASSPLKGDGTQYF. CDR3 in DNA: TGTGCCAGCAGTCCCCTCAAGGGGGACGGTACGCAGTATTTT.

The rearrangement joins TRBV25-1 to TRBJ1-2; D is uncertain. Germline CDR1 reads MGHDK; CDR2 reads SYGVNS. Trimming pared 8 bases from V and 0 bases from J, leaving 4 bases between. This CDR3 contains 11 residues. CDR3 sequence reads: CASGANYGYTF. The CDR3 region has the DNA TGTGCCAGCGGAGCTAACTATGGCTACACCTTC.

This chain's CDR3 is CASSQDRESSYNSPLHF. CDR3 sequence (DNA): TGCGCCAGCAGCCAAGATAGGGAGAGCTCCTATAATTCACCCCTCCACTTT. The chain uses TRBV4-3 and TRBJ1-6, with no clear D. V lost 0 bases and J 0 bases, leaving 9 bases between the germline ends. The CDR3 has 17 amino acids. From germline, CDR1 is LGHNA and CDR2 YSLEER.

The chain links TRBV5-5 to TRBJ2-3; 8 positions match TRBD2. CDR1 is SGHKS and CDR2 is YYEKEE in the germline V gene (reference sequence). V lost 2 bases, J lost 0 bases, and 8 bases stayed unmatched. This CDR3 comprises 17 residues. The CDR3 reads CASSLRLAGSSTDTQYF. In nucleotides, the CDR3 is TGTGCCAGCAGCTTACGATTAGCGGGGAGTAGCACAGATACGCAGTATTTT.